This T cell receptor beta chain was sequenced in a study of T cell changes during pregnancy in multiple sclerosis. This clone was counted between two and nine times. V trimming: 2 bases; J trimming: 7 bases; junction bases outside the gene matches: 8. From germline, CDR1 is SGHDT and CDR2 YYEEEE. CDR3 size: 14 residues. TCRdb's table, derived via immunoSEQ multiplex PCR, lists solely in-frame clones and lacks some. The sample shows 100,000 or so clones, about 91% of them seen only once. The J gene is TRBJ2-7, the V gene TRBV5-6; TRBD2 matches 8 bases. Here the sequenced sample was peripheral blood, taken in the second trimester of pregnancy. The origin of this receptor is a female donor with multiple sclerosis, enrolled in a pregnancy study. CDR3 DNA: TGTGCCAGCAGCTTAAGACTAGGCGGGAGGGAGCAGTACTTC. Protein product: CASSLRLGGREQYF.